This T cell receptor (beta chain) comes out of a study of tumor and adjacent non-tumor tissue in lung cancer (dated by TCRdb to about 2018). Study-wide context: By cancer type, the cohort comprised some twelve adenocarcinoma patients, 2 squamous cell carcinoma patients and 1 small cell lung cancer patient. Ages among the 15 or so patients ranged from about 31 to 80 years, there were 10 men and 5 women, and disease was at TNM stage I to III. In total, sequencing yielded over 95 million productive TCRbeta reads, which works out to an average of about 4.17 million reads per sample. The study compared bulk TCRbeta repertoires from lung tumor tissue and matched distant non-tumor lung tissue of some 14 lung cancer patients. TCRbeta CDR3 sequencing was performed on under 35 paired specimens, with one tumor sample and one normal lung sample collected per patient.

Of note for this clonotype: Its antigen is not yet known. At one boundary the junction diverges from the germline segment, which might be a read error.

Library preparation employed multiplex PCR. The sequencing machine was an Illumina HiSeq 2500. TCRbeta libraries were built by three rounds of nested PCR using primers (Table S4), following protocols modified from ARM-PCR. Before sequencing, PCR products of 200-500 bp were excised from the gel and purified with the QIAquick gel extraction kit. Concerning the study's data processing: Reads were cleaned with Trimmomatic, merged with FLASH into complete CDR3 sequences, and assigned to V(D)J germline segments with MiTCR. Clonal diversity was calculated as the inverse Simpson's index using VDJtools. A read counted as productive if the sequence was in-frame and lacked a premature stop codon. Clones were called with MiXCR by TCRdb after fastp trimmed the public reads at Q25, and only in-frame beta chains were retained. Duplicate CDR3 protein sequences are folded into a single record with the most common DNA and genes. The V and J calls were determined by TCRdb, not by the authors. The sample table contains about 80,000 distinct CDR3 sequences; only one count was recorded for around 80% of them. 40% to 65% of the sample is in the top ten clones.

What the study reported, not specific to this receptor: The methods do not name the sequencing platform or mention unique molecular identifiers. With only roughly 16 patients in the cohort, the authors noted that larger samples and more detailed clinical data are needed. In normal lung, the top 100 clones accounted for a significantly larger cumulative share of the repertoire than in tumor tissue. Peripheral blood was not sequenced, so blood TCRbeta repertoires were not examined in the lung cancer patients of the study. TCR diversity was significantly higher in younger patients, and greater tumor TCR diversity was associated with shorter overall survival and shorter disease-free survival. Significantly higher TCR diversity (inverse Simpson) was observed in tumor tissue than in normal lung tissue (around 460 vs 160, P = 0.0075, Mann-Whitney U test).

RNA was extracted from bulk unsorted tissue and checked for quality with a NanoDrop ND-1000 and an Agilent 2100. Distant non-tumor tissue taken more than 3 cm from the tumor edge was used as the normal lung sample. All donors had newly diagnosed lung cancer, had not received prior chemotherapy, and were admitted for thoracic surgery in China between August and November 2014. Anyone who had undergone radiotherapy or chemotherapy before, or who had another cancer at the same time, was left out of the study. Surgical tissue pieces of roughly 1-2.2 cm3 were preserved in RNAlater solution and stored at -80 °C until use. The sequenced sample was distant non-tumor lung tissue. The sequence was collected from a man between 60 and 75 years old with non-small cell lung cancer.

The CDR3 reads CASSPRTNYGYAF. Read as DNA, the sequence is TGTGCCAGCAGTCCTAGAACTAACTATGGCTACGCCTTC. The chain is encoded by TRBV6-5 joined to TRBJ1-2, with no reliable assignment of the D segment. Looking up the germline V gene yields CDR1 MNHEY and CDR2 SVGAGI. There are 13 amino acids in the CDR3, from cysteine to phenylalanine inclusive. The DNA shown is the 39-base CDR3, in frame from base 1.